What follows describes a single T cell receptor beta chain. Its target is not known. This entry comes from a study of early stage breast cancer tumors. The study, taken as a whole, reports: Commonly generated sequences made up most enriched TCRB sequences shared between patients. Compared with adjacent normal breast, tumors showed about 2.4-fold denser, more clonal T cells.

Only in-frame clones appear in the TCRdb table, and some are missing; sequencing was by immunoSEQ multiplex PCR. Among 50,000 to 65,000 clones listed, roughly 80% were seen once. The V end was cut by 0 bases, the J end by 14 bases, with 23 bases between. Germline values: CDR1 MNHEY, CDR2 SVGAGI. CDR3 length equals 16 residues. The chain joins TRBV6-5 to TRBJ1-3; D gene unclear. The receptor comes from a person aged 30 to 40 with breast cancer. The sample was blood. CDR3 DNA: TGTGCCAGCAGTTACTCAGGGCCCTCTTCCCGCTTACTCCTATATTTT. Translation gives CASSYSGPSSRLLLYF.